This T cell receptor (beta chain) was captured in a study of Ad26.COV2.S vaccination and SARS-CoV-2 variants. Across the study: Intramuscular Ad26.COV2.S doses were given once or twice, 56 days apart. Findings of the study overall: Reportedly, after vaccination the spike-specific CD8+ and CD4+ T cell responses displayed substantial breadth. Possibly, TCR breadth and depth analyses underestimated total T cell responses.

Clones were sequenced by immunoSEQ multiplex PCR, and TCRdb holds only the in-frame ones, with some missing. This table holds fewer than 400,000 clones, about nine tenths found once. CDR3 size: 15 residues. Germline lookup yields CDR1 MGHRA and CDR2 YSYEKL. V was clipped by 7 bases and J by 1 base, with 16 bases between them. The treatment was: around 19 received Ad26.COV2.S at low or high dose, single or two shots; about 5 received placebo; per-sample allocation not given. The investigators took samples on day 63 after the first vaccine or placebo injection. Vaccine was an Ad26 vector expressing Wuhan-strain SARS-CoV-2 spike. This clone was seen just once. The antigen remains undetermined.

The gene calls are TRBV4-1 and TRBJ1-2, with D unresolved. The sample here was peripheral blood, taken in a trial of Ad26.COV2.S vaccine versus placebo. The sequence derives from a person aged 18-65 years who received the Ad26.COV2.S COVID-19 vaccine or a placebo. The CDR3 reads CASKPAWTINYGYTF. For the CDR3, the DNA is TGCGCCAGCAAACCCGCGTGGACCATTAACTATGGCTACACCTTC.